This TCR beta chain is drawn from a study of technical replicates of blood from a few donors. Only in-frame clones appear in the TCRdb table, and some are missing; sequencing was by immunoSEQ multiplex PCR. This sample carries almost 70,000 clones, 85% to 95% of them seen once, and the ten largest clones take 0.38%. The sample was T cells isolated from PBMCs. This clonotype was obtained from a human donor in good health.

The DNA of the CDR3 is TGTGCCAGCAGCCAAGATAGAAGGACTGGGTTTAATGAGCAGTTCTTC. This sequence encodes CASSQDRRTGFNEQFF. The genes are TRBV4-2 and TRBJ2-1; a possible D gene is TRBD2 (5 bases). V lost 0 bases to trimming and J lost 7 bases, with 16 bases between them. CDR1 is LGHNA, CDR2 YNFKEQ, per germline. This CDR3 has 16 residues.